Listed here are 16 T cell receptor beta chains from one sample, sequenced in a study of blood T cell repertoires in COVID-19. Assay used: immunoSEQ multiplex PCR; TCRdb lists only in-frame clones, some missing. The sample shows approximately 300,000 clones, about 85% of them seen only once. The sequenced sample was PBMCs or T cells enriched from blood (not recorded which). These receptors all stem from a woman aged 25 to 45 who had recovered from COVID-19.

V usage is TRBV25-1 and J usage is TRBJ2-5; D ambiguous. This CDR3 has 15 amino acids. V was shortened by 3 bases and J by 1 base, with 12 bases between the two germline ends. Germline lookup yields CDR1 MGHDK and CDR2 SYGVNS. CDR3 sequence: CASSDARVAQETQYF. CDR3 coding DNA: TGTGCCAGCAGTGACGCTCGTGTGGCCCAAGAGACCCAGTACTTC. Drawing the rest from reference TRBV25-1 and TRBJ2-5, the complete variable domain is EADIYQTPRYLVIGTGKKITLECSQTMGHDKMYWYQQDPGMELHLIHYSYGVNSTEKGDLSSESTVSRIRTEHFPLTLESARPSHTSQYLCASSDARVAQETQYFGPGTRLLVL.

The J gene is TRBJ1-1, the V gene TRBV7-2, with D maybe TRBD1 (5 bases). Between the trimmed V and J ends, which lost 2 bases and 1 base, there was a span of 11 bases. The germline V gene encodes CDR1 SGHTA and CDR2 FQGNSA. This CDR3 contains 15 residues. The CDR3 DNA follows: TGTGCCAGCAGCTTATTGGGGCGGGAGAACACTGAAGCTTTCTTT. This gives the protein CASSLLGRENTEAFF.

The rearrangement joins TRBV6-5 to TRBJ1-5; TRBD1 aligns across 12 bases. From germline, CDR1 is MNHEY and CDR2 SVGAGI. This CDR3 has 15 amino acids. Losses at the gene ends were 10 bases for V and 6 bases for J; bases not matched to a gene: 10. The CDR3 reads CATRPGQGATQPQHF. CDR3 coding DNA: TGTGCCACCCGCCCGGGACAGGGGGCAACTCAGCCCCAGCATTTT.

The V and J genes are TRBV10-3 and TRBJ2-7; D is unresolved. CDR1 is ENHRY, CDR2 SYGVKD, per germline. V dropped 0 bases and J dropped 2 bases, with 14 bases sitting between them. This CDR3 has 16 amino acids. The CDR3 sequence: CAISESHQARPYEQYF. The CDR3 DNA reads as TGTGCCATCAGTGAGTCGCACCAAGCTCGTCCCTACGAGCAGTACTTC.

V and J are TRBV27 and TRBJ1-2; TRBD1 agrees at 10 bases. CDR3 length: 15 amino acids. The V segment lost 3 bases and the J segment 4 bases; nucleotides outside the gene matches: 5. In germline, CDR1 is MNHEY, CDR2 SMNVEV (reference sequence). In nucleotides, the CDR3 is TGTGCCAGCAGTTTCTCGGGACAGGGGAGCTATGGCTACACCTTC. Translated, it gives CASSFSGQGSYGYTF.

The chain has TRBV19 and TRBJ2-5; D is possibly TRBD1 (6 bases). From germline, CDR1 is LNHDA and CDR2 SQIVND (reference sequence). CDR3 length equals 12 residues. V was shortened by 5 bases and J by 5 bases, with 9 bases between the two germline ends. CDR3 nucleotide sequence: TGTGCCAGTAGTGGGGGCTTGGAGACCCAGTACTTC. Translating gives CASSGGLETQYF.

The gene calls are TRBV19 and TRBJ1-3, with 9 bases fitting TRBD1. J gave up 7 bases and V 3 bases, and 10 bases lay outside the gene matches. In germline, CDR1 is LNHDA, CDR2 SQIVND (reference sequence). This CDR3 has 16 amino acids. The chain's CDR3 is CASSISRQGGRNTIYF. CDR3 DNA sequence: TGTGCCAGTAGTATCTCCCGACAGGGGGGTAGGAACACCATATATTTT.

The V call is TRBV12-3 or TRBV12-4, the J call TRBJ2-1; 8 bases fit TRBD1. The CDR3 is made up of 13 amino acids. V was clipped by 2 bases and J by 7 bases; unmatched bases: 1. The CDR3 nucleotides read TGTGCCAGCAGTTTACAGGGGGCAAATGAGCAGTTCTTC. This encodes CASSLQGANEQFF.

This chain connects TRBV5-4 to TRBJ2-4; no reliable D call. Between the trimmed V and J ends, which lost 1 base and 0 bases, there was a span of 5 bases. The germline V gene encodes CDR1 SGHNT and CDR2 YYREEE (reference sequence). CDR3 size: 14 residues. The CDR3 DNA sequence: TGTGCCAGCAGCTTGTTCCTAGCCAAAAACATTCAGTACTTC. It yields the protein CASSLFLAKNIQYF.

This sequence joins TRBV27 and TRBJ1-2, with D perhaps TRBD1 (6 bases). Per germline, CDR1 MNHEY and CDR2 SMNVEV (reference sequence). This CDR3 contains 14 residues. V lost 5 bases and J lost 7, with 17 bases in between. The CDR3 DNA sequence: TGTGCCAGCAGTATCGGGACAAAACAGGGTGGCTACACCTTC. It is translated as CASSIGTKQGGYTF.

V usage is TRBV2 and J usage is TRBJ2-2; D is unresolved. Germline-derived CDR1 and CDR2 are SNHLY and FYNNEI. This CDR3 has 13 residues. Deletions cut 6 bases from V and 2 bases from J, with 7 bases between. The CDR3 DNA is TGTGCCAGCAGACCAGTTAACACCGGGGAGCTGTTTTTT. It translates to CASRPVNTGELFF.

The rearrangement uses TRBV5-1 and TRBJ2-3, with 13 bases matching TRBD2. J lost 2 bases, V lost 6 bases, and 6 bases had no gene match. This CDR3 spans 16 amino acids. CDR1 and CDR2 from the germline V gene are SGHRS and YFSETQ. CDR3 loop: CASTLAGGPFTDTQYF. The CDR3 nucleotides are TGCGCCAGCACACTAGCGGGGGGGCCTTTCACAGATACGCAGTATTTT.

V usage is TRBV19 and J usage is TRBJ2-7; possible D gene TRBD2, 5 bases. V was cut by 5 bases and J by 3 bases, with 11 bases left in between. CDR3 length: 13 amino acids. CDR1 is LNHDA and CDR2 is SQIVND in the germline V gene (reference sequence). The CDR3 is CASSFLGSYEQYF. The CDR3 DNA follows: TGTGCCAGTAGTTTTTTAGGGAGCTACGAGCAGTACTTC.

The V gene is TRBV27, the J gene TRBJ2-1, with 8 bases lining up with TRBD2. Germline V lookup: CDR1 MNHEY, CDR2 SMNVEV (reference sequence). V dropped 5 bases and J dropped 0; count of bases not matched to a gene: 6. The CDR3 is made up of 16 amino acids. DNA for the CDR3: TGTGCCAGCAGTCGCGAACTAGCGGTCTCCTACAATGAGCAGTTCTTC. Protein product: CASSRELAVSYNEQFF.

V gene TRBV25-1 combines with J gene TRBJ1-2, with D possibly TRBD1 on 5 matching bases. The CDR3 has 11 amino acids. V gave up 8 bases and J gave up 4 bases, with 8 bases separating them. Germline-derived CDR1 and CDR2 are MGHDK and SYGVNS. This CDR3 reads CASQGGYGYTF. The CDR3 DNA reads TGTGCCAGCCAGGGAGGCTATGGCTACACCTTC.

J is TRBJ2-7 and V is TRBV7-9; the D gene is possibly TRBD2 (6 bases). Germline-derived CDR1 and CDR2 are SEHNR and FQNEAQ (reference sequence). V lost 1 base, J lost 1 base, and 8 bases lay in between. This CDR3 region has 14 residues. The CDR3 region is CASSLGGGSYEQYF. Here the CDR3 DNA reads TGTGCCAGCAGCTTAGGTGGAGGGTCCTACGAGCAGTACTTC.